Listed here are 8 T cell receptor beta chains from one sample, sequenced in a study of response to subunit inactivated influenza vaccine. TCRdb independently ran MiXCR on the RT-PCR reads; one entry per CDR3 protein. The table has fewer than 400,000 distinct CDR3 sequences, 20% to 25% seen once. The sample was PBMCs from blood, taken less than 22 months after vaccination. The receptors come from a man between 50 and 69 years old who received an inactivated influenza vaccine.

The table lists this clonotype with many counts. The chain combines TRBV20-1 with TRBJ1-4, with 9 nucleotides matching TRBD1. The CDR3 has 14 amino acids. V lost 3 bases and J lost 7; bases outside the gene matches: 6. Germline V gene data show CDR1 as DFQATT and CDR2 as SNEGSKA (reference sequence). In DNA, the CDR3 is TGCAGTGCTAGTACGGGACAGGGACGTGAAAAACTGTTTTTT. Its translation: CSASTGQGREKLFF.

CDR3 sequence: CASSLGLRESRDYGYTF. CDR3 nucleotides: TGTGCCAGCAGCTTGGGCCTCCGGGAGTCGCGTGACTATGGCTACACCTTC. This chain connects TRBV5-6 to TRBJ1-2, with D unresolved. This CDR3 is built from 17 residues. Germline V gives CDR1 SGHDT, CDR2 YYEEEE. Trimming stripped 0 bases from V and 3 bases from J, with 18 bases between. The variable domain in full, completed from reference TRBV5-6 and TRBJ1-2, reads DAGVTQSPTHLIKTRGQQVTLRCSPKSGHDTVSWYQQALGQGPQFIFQYYEEEERQRGNFPDRFSGHQFPNYSSELNVNALLLGDSALYLCASSLGLRESRDYGYTFGSGTRLTVV.

This clonotype was observed a few times. The J gene is TRBJ2-4, the V gene TRBV5-6, with 11 bases fitting TRBD2. The CDR3 length is 21 residues. Germline CDR1 and CDR2: SGHDT and YYEEEE. The trim removed 0 bases at V and 0 bases at J, leaving 14 bases unmatched. As DNA, the CDR3 is TGTGCCAGCAGCTTGGCCGGGTTCCTAGCGGGAGGCCCAATAGCCAAAAACATTCAGTACTTC. Residues: CASSLAGFLAGGPIAKNIQYF.

J is TRBJ2-7 and V is TRBV6-2 or TRBV6-3; D is unclear. Per germline, CDR1 MNHEY and CDR2 SVGEGT. V lost 4 bases, J lost 7 bases, and 11 bases lay in between. The CDR3 has 12 residues. The CDR3 is CASSSNPWEQYF. Here the CDR3 DNA reads TGTGCCAGCAGTTCAAACCCGTGGGAGCAGTACTTC.

The chain employs TRBV7-9 and TRBJ1-2; tentatively, D is TRBD1 (5 bases). Germline values: CDR1 SEHNR, CDR2 FQNEAQ (reference sequence). The CDR3 has 14 amino acids. V shed 1 base and J shed 8 bases, with 14 bases lying between them. CDR3 nucleotide sequence: TGTGCCAGCAGCTTAGTAAGAGGGGCGGAGGGCTACACCTTC. Protein product: CASSLVRGAEGYTF.

This clonotype was found a few times. The V and J genes are TRBV20-1 and TRBJ2-7; 13 nucleotides line up with TRBD2. The V gene's germline CDR1 is DFQATT and CDR2 SNEGSKA (reference sequence). CDR3 length: 15 residues. Trimming removed 4 bases from V and 8 bases from J; junction bases left unmatched: 11. The CDR3 DNA follows: TGCAGTGCTAAAACCGGGACTAGCGGGAATATAAAGCAGTACTTC. Translating gives CSAKTGTSGNIKQYF.

The rearrangement joins TRBV12-3 or TRBV12-4 to TRBJ2-7; D tentatively fits TRBD1 or TRBD2 (5 bases each). This CDR3 has 13 residues. Deletions cut 10 bases from V and 6 bases from J, with 19 bases between. DNA for the CDR3: TGTGCCATCCTCAATGGGACCTTCGGCGAGCAGTACTTC. As protein: CAILNGTFGEQYF.

The V and J genes are TRBV12-2 and TRBJ1-2. TRBV12-2 is noted as a pseudogene. The CDR3 extends over 11 amino acids. The CDR3 loop is CASRLDCGYTF. The DNA of the CDR3 is TGTGCAAGTCGCTTAGATTGTGGCTACACCTTC.